This TCR beta chain is from a study of graft-versus-host responses after intestinal transplantation. Study overall: Transplants given to recipients were multivisceral, liver-intestinal, or isolated intestinal. Findings and caveats of the study: Association was observed between peak circulating GvH clone levels and early post-transplant HvG declines.

Generated by immunoSEQ multiplex PCR, the TCRdb table keeps only in-frame clones and is missing some. Of approximately 85,000 clones listed, about 93% are singletons. With regard to this clone: Its matching antigen is unknown.

This specimen was unstimulated CD8+ T cells sorted from spleen or lymph node cells, taken before transplant. This receptor was obtained from a human donor who was the organ donor for an intestinal transplant.

CDR3 nucleotides: TGTGCCAGCAACCCCCGGGGGGTGAGCTCCTACAATGAGCAGTTCTTC. Translation gives CASNPRGVSSYNEQFF. The chain couples TRBV7-9 to TRBJ2-1; TRBD2 agrees at 7 bases. Germline CDR1 is SEHNR and CDR2 is FQNEAQ (reference sequence). The length of the CDR3 is 16 residues. V was clipped by 7 bases and J by 0 bases; unmatched bases: 9. Combining the CDR3 with reference TRBV7-9 and TRBJ2-1 gives the whole variable domain DTGVSQNPRHKITKRGQNVTFRCDPISEHNRLYWYRQTLGQGPEFLTYFQNEAQLEKSRLLSDRFSAERPKGSFSTLEIQRTEQGDSAMYLCASNPRGVSSYNEQFFGPGTRLTVL.